This entry describes one T cell receptor (beta chain). As yet, its antigen is unknown. The sample is drawn from a study of CD4+ T cells in melanoma. General study results and limits: Neoantigen-specific CD4+ T cells in melanoma reportedly had diverse differentiation states. A reported correlation linked neoantigen-specific CD4+ T cells to CD8+, macrophage and B cell function.

TCRdb keeps only in-frame clones here, not all; method: immunoSEQ multiplex PCR. Of 110,000 to 150,000 clones in the sample, 80% to 95% were seen once. The receptor's source is a human donor with melanoma.

The CDR3 reads CASSLWTASYEQYF. The CDR3 region has the DNA TGTGCCAGCAGCTTATGGACAGCGTCCTACGAGCAGTACTTC. This chain connects TRBV7-2 to TRBJ2-7, with D maybe TRBD1 (6 bases). Deletions cut 2 bases from V and 1 base from J, with 9 bases between. The V gene's germline CDR1 is SGHTA and CDR2 FQGNSA. This CDR3 region has 14 residues.